This TCR beta chain derives from a study of OX40 agonist ivuxolimab in advanced cancers. Study information: Partial responses were achieved by three patients, of whom one had hepatocellular carcinoma and two had cutaneous melanoma.

CDR3 length: 11 amino acids. CDR1 is MDHEN, CDR2 SYDVKM, per germline. Between the trimmed V and J ends, which lost 1 base and 12 bases, there was a span of 7 bases. Data came from immunoSEQ multiplex PCR; TCRdb stores just in-frame clones and leaves some out. The table records roughly 100,000 clones, about 87% of them present only once. The receptor comes from an adult with an advanced solid tumor such as melanoma, head and neck, liver or kidney cancer. The chain uses TRBV28 and TRBJ2-1; tentative D call: TRBD1 (6 bases). Sequenced here: CD4+ or CD8+ T cells sorted from blood, sampled in a trial of the OX40 agonist ivuxolimab. The CDR3, as DNA: TGTGCCAGCAGTTTATCACAGGGGCAGTTCTTC. Protein: CASSLSQGQFF.